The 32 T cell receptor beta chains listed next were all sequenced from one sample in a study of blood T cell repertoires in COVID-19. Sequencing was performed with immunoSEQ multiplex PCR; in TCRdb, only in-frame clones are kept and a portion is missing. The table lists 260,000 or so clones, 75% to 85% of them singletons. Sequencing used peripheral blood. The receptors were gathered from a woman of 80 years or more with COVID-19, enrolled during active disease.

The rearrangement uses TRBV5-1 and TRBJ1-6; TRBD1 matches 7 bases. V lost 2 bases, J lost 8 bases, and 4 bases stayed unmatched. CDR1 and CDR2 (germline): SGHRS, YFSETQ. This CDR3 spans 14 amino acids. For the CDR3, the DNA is TGCGCCAGCAGCTTAGGCAGGGGGGATTCACCCCTCCACTTT. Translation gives CASSLGRGDSPLHF.

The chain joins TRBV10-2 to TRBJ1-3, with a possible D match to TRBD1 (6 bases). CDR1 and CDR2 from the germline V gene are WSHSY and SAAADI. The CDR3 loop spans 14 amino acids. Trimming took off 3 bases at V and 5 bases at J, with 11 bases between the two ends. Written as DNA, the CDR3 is TGCGCCAGCAGTGAAGGGGGAACTCGAAACACCATATATTTT. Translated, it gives CASSEGGTRNTIYF.

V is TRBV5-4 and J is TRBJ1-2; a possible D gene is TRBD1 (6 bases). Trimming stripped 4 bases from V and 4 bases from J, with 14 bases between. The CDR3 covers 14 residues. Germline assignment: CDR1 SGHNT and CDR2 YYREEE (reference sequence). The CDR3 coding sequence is TGTGCCAGCAGCAGGGGGGGGGCAACCTATGGCTACACCTTC. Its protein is CASSRGGATYGYTF.

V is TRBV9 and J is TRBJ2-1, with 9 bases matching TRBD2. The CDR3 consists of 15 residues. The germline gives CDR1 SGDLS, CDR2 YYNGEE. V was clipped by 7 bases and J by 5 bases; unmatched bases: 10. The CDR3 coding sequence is TGTGCCAGCGCCCCCGGGACTAGCTTAAACAATGAGCAGTTCTTC. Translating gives CASAPGTSLNNEQFF. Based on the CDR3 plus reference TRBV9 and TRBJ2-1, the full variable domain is DSGVTQTPKHLITATGQRVTLRCSPRSGDLSVYWYQQSLDQGLQFLIQYYNGEERAKGNILERFSAQQFPDLHSELNLSSLELGDSALYFCASAPGTSLNNEQFFGPGTRLTVL.

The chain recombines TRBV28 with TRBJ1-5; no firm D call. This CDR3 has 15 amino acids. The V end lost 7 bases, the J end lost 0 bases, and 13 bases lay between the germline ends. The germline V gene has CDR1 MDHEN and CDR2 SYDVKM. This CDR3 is CASMTNLYSNQPQHF. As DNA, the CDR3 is TGTGCCAGCATGACTAACCTCTATAGCAATCAGCCCCAGCATTTT.

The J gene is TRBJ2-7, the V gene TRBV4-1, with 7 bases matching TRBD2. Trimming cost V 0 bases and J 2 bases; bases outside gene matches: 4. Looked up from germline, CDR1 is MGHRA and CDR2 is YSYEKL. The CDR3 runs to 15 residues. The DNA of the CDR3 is TGCGCCAGCAGCCAAGAACCGGGGGGTCCCTACGAGCAGTACTTC. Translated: CASSQEPGGPYEQYF.

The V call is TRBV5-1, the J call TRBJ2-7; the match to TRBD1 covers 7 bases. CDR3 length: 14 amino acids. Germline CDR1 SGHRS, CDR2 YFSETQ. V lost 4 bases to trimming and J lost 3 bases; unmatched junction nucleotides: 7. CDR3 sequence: CASSQQGPGYEQYF. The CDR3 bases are TGCGCCAGCAGCCAACAGGGGCCGGGCTACGAGCAGTACTTC.

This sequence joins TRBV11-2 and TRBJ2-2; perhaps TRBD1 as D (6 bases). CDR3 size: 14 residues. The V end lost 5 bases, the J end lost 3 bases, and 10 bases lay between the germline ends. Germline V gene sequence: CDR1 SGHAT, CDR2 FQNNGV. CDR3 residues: CASSLGQHTGELFF. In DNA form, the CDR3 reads TGTGCCAGCAGCCTTGGACAGCACACCGGGGAGCTGTTTTTT.

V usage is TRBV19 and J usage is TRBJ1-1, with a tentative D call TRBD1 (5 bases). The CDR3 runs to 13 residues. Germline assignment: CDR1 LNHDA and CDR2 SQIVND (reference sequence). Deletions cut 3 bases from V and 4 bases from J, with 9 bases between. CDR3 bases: TGTGCCAGTAGTATGGGGCAGGCCACTGAAGCTTTCTTT. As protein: CASSMGQATEAFF.

The DNA for the CDR3 is TGTGCCTGGTGGTTGAGGGCTCGAACCTCCTATGGCTACACCTTC. Translating gives CAWWLRARTSYGYTF. The rearrangement links TRBV30 to TRBJ1-2, with unresolved D. V lost 5 bases and J lost 4, with 20 bases in between. This CDR3 is built from 15 residues. Per the germline V gene, CDR1 is GTSNPN and CDR2 is SVGIG (reference sequence).

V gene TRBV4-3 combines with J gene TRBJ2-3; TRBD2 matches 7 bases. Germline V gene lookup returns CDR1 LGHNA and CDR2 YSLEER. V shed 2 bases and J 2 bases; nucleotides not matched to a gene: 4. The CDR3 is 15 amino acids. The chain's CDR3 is CASSQLAEVTDTQYF. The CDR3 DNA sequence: TGCGCCAGCAGCCAACTAGCGGAAGTCACAGATACGCAGTATTTT.

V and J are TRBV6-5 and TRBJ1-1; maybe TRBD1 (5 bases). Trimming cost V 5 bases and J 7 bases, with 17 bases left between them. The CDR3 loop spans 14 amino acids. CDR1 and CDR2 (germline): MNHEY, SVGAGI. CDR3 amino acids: CASSRSSGFGEAFF. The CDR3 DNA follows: TGTGCCAGCAGTAGGTCTTCAGGGTTTGGTGAAGCTTTCTTT.

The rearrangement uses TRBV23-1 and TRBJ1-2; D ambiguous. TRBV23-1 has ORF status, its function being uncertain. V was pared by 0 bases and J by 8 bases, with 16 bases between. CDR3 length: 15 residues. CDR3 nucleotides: TGCGCCAGCAGTCAATCGGAGCACATGCGTCCAGGCTACACCTTC. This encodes CASSQSEHMRPGYTF.

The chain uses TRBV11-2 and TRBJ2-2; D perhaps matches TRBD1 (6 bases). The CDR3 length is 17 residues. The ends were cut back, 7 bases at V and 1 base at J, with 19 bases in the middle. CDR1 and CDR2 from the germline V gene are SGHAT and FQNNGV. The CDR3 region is CASTFNQGQLNTGELFF. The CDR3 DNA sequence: TGTGCCAGCACCTTCAACCAGGGGCAGTTGAACACCGGGGAGCTGTTTTTT.

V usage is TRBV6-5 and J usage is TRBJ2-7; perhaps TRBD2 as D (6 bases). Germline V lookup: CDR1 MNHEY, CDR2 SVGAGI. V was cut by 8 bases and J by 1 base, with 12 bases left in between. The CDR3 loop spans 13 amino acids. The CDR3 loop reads CASARESSYEQYF. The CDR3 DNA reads TGTGCCAGCGCCCGGGAGAGTTCCTACGAGCAGTACTTC.

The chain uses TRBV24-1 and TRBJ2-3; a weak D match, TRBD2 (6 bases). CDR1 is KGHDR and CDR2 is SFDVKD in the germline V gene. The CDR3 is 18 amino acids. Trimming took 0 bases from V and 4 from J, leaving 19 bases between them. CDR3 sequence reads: CATSDLAPSTGEADTQYF. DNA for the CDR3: TGTGCCACCAGTGATTTGGCCCCCTCAACGGGAGAGGCAGATACGCAGTATTTT.

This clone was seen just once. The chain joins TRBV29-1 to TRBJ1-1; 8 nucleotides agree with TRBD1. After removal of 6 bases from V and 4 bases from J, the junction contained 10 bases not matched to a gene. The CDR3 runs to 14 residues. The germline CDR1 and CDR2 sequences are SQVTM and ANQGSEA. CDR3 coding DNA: TGCAGCGTCAAAAGACAGGGGAGGTTCACTGAAGCTTTCTTT. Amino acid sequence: CSVKRQGRFTEAFF. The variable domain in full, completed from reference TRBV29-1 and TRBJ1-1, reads SAVISQKPSRDICQRGTSLTIQCQVDSQVTMMFWYRQQPGQSLTLIATANQGSEATYESGFVIDKFPISRPNLTFSTLTVSNMSPEDSSIYLCSVKRQGRFTEAFFGQGTRLTVV.

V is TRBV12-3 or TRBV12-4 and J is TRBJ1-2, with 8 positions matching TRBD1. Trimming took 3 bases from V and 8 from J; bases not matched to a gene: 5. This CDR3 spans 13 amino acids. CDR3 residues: CASSFQGARGYTF. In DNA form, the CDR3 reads TGTGCCAGCAGTTTTCAGGGGGCGCGGGGCTACACCTTC.

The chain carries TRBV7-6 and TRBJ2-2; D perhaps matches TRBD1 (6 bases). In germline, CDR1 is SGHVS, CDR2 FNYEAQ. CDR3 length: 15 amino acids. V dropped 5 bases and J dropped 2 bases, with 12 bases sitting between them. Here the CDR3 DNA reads TGTGCCAGCAGCCCCGGGACACCAAACACCGGGGAGCTGTTTTTT. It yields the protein CASSPGTPNTGELFF.

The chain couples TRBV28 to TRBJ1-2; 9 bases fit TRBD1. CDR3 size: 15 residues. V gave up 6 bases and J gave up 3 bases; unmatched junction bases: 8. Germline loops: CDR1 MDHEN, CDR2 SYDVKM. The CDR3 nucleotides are TGTGCCAGCAGCCGGACGGGACAGGGTTACTATGGCTACACCTTC. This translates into CASSRTGQGYYGYTF.

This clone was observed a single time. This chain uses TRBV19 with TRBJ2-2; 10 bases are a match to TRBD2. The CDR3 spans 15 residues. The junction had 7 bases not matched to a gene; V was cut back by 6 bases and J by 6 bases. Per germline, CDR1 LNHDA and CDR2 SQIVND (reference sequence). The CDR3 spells CASRPGTSEAGELFF. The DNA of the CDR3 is TGTGCCAGTAGGCCCGGGACTAGCGAGGCCGGGGAGCTGTTTTTT.

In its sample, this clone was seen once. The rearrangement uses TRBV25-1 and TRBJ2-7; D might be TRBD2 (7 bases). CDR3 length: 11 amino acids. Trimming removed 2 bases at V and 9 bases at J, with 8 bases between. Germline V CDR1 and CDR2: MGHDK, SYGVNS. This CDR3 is CASSERGAQYF. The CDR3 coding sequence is TGTGCCAGCAGTGAACGGGGGGCGCAGTACTTC.

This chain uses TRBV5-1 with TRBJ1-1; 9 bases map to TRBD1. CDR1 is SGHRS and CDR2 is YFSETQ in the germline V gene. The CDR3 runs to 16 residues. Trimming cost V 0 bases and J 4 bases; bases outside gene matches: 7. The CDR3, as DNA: TGCGCCAGCAGCTTGGGGGGACAGGGAGGAATCACTGAAGCTTTCTTT. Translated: CASSLGGQGGITEAFF.

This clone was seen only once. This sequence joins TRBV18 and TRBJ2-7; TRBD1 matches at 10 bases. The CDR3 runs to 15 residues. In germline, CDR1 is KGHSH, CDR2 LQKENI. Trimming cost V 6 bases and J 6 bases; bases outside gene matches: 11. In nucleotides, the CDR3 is TGTGCCAGCTCGCTTACACTCGGGACAGGGGTCGAGCAGTACTTC. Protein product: CASSLTLGTGVEQYF.

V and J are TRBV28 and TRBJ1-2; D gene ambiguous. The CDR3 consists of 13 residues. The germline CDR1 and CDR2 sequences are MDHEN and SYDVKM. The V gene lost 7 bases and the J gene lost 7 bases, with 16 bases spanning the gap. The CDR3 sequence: CASTLAARSGYTF. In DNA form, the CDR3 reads TGTGCCAGCACCCTCGCGGCACGAAGTGGCTACACCTTC.

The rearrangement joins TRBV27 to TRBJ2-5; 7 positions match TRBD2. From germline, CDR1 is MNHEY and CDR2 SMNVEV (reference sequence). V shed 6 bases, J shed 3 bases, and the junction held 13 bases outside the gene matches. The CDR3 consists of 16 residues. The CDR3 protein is CASRGLTTGRKETQYF. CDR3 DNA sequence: TGTGCCAGCAGGGGCCTCACGACCGGGAGGAAAGAGACCCAGTACTTC.

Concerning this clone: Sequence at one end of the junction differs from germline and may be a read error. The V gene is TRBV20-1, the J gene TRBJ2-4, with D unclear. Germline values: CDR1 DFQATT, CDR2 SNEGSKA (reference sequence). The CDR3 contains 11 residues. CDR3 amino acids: CSARDPYIQYF. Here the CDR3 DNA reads TGCAGTGCCAGAGATCCTTACATTCAGTACTTC.

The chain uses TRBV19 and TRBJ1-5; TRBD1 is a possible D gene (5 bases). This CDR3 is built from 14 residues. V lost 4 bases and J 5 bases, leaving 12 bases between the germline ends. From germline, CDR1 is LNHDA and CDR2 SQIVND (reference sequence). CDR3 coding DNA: TGTGCCAGTAGTAAGACAGCGGGGGATCAGCCCCAGCATTTT. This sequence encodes CASSKTAGDQPQHF.

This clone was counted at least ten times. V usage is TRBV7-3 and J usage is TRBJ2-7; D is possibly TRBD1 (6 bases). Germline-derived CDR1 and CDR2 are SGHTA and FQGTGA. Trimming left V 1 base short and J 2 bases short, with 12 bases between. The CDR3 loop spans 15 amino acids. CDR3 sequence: CASSLMQGPTYEQYF. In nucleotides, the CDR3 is TGTGCCAGCAGCTTAATGCAGGGGCCCACCTACGAGCAGTACTTC.

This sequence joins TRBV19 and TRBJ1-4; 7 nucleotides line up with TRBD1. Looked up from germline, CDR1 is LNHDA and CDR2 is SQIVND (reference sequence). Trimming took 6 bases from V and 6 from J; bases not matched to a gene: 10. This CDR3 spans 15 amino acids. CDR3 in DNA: TGTGCCAGTAGCCGAGGACGGACAGGAGATGAAAAACTGTTTTTT. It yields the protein CASSRGRTGDEKLFF.

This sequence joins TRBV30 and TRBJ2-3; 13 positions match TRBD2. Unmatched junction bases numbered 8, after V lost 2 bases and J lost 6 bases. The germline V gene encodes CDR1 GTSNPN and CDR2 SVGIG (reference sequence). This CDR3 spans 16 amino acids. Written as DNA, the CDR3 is TGTGCCTGGAGTACAGGACTAGCGGGAGCTGCTGATACGCAGTATTTT. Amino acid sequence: CAWSTGLAGAADTQYF.

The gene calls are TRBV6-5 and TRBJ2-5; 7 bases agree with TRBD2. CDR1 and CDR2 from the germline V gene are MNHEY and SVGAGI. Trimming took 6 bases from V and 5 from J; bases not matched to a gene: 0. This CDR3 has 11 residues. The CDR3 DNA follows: TGTGCCAGCAGGCGGGGGGAGACCCAGTACTTC. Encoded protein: CASRRGETQYF.